One TCR beta chain is described in this entry. Its antigen is unknown. The entry originates in a study of persistence of HIV-infected CD4 T cells. Findings of the study overall: Degenerate expanded CDR3beta sequences were enriched among CMV- and Gag-responding cells. TCRbeta richness was lower in CMV- and Gag-responding cells than in anti-CD3/anti-CD28-responding cells.

The length of the CDR3 is 14 residues. Trimming left V 3 bases short and J 8 bases short, with 19 bases between. Germline CDR1 DFQATT, CDR2 SNEGSKA (reference sequence). Sequencing used immunoSEQ version 4 in survey mode. TCRdb's table, derived via immunoSEQ multiplex PCR, lists solely in-frame clones and lacks some. In the table there are 40,000 or so clones, approximately 88% of which are singletons. This nonspecific control used anti-CD3/anti-CD28 bead stimulation of CD4+ T cells. Sorting selected CD4+ T cells upregulating both CD40 ligand and CD69. Anti-CD28/CD49d costimulation, CD40-blocking antibody and enfuvirtide were given to CD8-depleted PBMCs for less than 20 hours.

The sample was CD4+ T cells sorted from PBMCs after roughly 20-hour stimulation, taken from a patient who received antiretroviral therapy. This sequence was found in an adult man with HIV who was CMV-seropositive. The rearrangement uses TRBV20-1 and TRBJ1-2; D is unresolved. The CDR3 here is CSASLSGREGGYTF. Here the CDR3 DNA reads TGCAGTGCTAGTTTGAGTGGGAGGGAGGGAGGCTACACCTTC.